A single sample gave rise to the 15 T cell receptor beta chains below, sequenced in a study of identical twins. Each CDR3 protein is one row after TCRdb ran MiXCR on the 5' RACE reads. The repertoire holds some 1,600,000 distinct CDR3 sequences, with around a third as singletons. The sequenced material came from cord blood. Receptors originate from a newborn girl in good health.

This chain uses TRBV7-9 with TRBJ1-1; D is unresolved. This CDR3 region has 12 residues. The V end lost 3 bases, the J end lost 8 bases, and 10 bases lay between the germline ends. Looked up from germline, CDR1 is SEHNR and CDR2 is FQNEAQ (reference sequence). CDR3 DNA: TGTGCCAGCAGCTTCATCCCTCCCGAAGCTTTCTTT. Amino acid sequence: CASSFIPPEAFF.

The chain joins TRBV6-1 to TRBJ2-7; 11 bases fit TRBD2. CDR3 size: 19 residues. V lost 0 bases, J lost 1 base, and 11 bases stayed unmatched. CDR1 MNHNS and CDR2 SASEGT come from the germline V gene. CDR3 sequence reads: CASSEALRRLAGPSYEQYF. CDR3 nucleotides: TGTGCCAGCAGTGAAGCGCTTCGTCGACTAGCGGGGCCTTCCTACGAGCAGTACTTC.

This chain uses TRBV7-9 with TRBJ2-3; possibly TRBD2 for D (5 bases). The length of the CDR3 is 15 residues. Germline-derived CDR1 and CDR2 are SEHNR and FQNEAQ (reference sequence). The V end was cut by 5 bases, the J end by 5 bases, with 17 bases between. CDR3 sequence (DNA): TGTGCCAGCAGCCTACCGGGAAAGCCGGGAGATACGCAGTATTTT. Translated, it gives CASSLPGKPGDTQYF.

A single count supports this clonotype. V is TRBV6-1 and J is TRBJ2-1; TRBD2 aligns across 9 bases. Germline CDR1 MNHNS, CDR2 SASEGT. CDR3 length: 16 amino acids. The V gene end was trimmed by 6 bases and the J gene end by 10 bases; junction bases not matched to a gene: 16. This chain's CDR3 is CASSELRIAGVTEQFF. The CDR3 coding sequence is TGTGCCAGCAGCGAATTAAGAATAGCGGGAGTGACCGAGCAGTTCTTC.

This chain links TRBV2 with TRBJ2-5; 10 bases line up with TRBD2. The end of the DNA is better explained by TRBJ2-7, so the J call may be wrong. Germline values: CDR1 SNHLY, CDR2 FYNNEI. The CDR3 has 15 amino acids. CDR3 loop: CASSERERGGYEQYF. Written as DNA, the CDR3 is TGTGCCAGCAGTGAAAGAGAGCGGGGGGGCTACGAGCAGTACTTC.

The chain links TRBV12-5 to TRBJ2-1; the match to TRBD2 covers 10 bases. Trimming removed 5 bases from V and 8 bases from J; junction bases left unmatched: 12. In germline, CDR1 is LGHNT, CDR2 FRNRAP. The CDR3 extends over 16 amino acids. CDR3 DNA sequence: TGTGCTAGTGGTCCACCAGCGGGAGGGACTTTGGATGAGCAGTTCTTC. Its translation is CASGPPAGGTLDEQFF.

J is TRBJ1-2 and V is TRBV12-3 or TRBV12-4; TRBD1 agrees at 7 bases. With 7 bases clipped from V and 2 bases from J, the junction kept 7 bases outside the gene matches. The CDR3 runs to 14 residues. The DNA of the CDR3 is TGTGCCAGCAAGGACCAAGGGGGCAACTATGGCTACACCTTC. Its protein product is CASKDQGGNYGYTF.

The chain couples TRBV12-3 or TRBV12-4 to TRBJ2-1, with D possibly being TRBD2 (7 bases). The CDR3 is 17 amino acids. Trimming cost V 3 bases and J 1 base, with 16 bases left between them. This chain's CDR3 is CASSLGAGARSYNEQFF. CDR3 nucleotides: TGTGCCAGCAGTTTGGGGGCGGGAGCGCGTTCCTACAATGAGCAGTTCTTC.

This clonotype was detected ten times or more. This rearrangement joins TRBV7-6 to TRBJ2-3; D is ambiguous. This CDR3 region has 13 residues. V lost 4 bases, J lost 2 bases, and 7 bases lay in between. The germline CDR1 and CDR2 sequences are SGHVS and FNYEAQ. The CDR3 reads CASSSRATDTQYF. CDR3 sequence (DNA): TGTGCCAGCAGCTCTAGGGCCACAGATACGCAGTATTTT.

V gene TRBV5-1 combines with J gene TRBJ1-2, with D tentatively TRBD1 (5 bases). The V end lost 3 bases, the J end lost 0 bases, and 15 bases lay between the germline ends. CDR3 length: 16 residues. The germline CDR1 and CDR2 sequences are SGHRS and YFSETQ. The CDR3 reads CASSSHAGSTNYGYTF. CDR3 sequence (DNA): TGCGCCAGCAGCTCGCATGCAGGGTCAACTAACTATGGCTACACCTTC.

This chain joins TRBV5-1 and TRBJ1-5; 8 bases line up with TRBD1. The CDR3 sequence is 15 residues long. CDR1 is SGHRS, CDR2 YFSETQ, per germline. The junction had 6 bases not matched to a gene; V was cut back by 0 bases and J by 7 bases. The CDR3 spells CASSLAPTGEQPQHF. In DNA form, the CDR3 reads TGCGCCAGCAGCTTGGCCCCGACAGGGGAGCAGCCCCAGCATTTT.

The J gene is TRBJ2-5, the V gene TRBV25-1; D tentatively fits TRBD1 or TRBD2 (5 bases each). Trimming cost V 8 bases and J 0 bases, with 13 bases left between them. The CDR3 has 14 amino acids. Per germline, CDR1 MGHDK and CDR2 SYGVNS. CDR3 coding DNA: TGTGCCAGCCCTTCAGGGAGCTACCAAGAGACCCAGTACTTC. Translating it yields CASPSGSYQETQYF.

The rearrangement joins TRBV6-1 to TRBJ2-7, with 7 bases lining up with TRBD1. Germline CDR1 is MNHNS and CDR2 is SASEGT. This CDR3 region has 15 residues. The V segment lost 6 bases and the J segment 7 bases; nucleotides outside the gene matches: 15. The CDR3 DNA sequence: TGTGCCAGCAGACAGGGGCACCTCTCGGACAATGAGCAGTACTTC. Amino acid sequence: CASRQGHLSDNEQYF.

The chain joins TRBV4-2 to TRBJ2-5; 7 nucleotides match TRBD1. The V gene end was trimmed by 1 base and the J gene end by 11 bases; junction bases not matched to a gene: 13. The CDR3 runs to 15 residues. Germline V gene data show CDR1 as LGHNA and CDR2 as YNFKEQ. The CDR3 DNA follows: TGTGCCAGCAGCCAAGGGACAGGATTTTACGATGAGCAGTACTTC. Amino acids: CASSQGTGFYDEQYF.

The chain combines TRBV11-2 with TRBJ1-5, with D unresolved. V gave up 4 bases and J gave up 6 bases, with 13 bases separating them. The CDR3 extends over 14 amino acids. Germline lookup yields CDR1 SGHAT and CDR2 FQNNGV. The CDR3 protein is CASSSQLAGQPQHF. The CDR3 DNA reads TGTGCCAGCAGCTCACAGCTCGCGGGTCAGCCCCAGCATTTT.